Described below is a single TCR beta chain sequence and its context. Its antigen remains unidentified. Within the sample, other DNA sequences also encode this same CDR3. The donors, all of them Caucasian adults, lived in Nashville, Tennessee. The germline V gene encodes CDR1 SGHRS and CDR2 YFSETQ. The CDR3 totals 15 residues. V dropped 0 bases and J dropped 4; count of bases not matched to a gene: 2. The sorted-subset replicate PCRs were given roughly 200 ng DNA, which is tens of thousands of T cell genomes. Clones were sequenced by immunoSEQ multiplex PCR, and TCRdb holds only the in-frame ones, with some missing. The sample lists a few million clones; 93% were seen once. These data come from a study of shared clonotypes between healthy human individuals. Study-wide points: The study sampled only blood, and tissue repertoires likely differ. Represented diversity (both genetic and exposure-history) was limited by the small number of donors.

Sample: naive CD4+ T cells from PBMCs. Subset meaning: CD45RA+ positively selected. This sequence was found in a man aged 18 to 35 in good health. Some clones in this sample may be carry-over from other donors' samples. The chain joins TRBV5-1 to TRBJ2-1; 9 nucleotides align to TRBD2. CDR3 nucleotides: TGCGCCAGCAGCTTGGCTAGCGGGGTGTACAATGAGCAGTTCTTC. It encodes CASSLASGVYNEQFF.